The 30 T cell receptor beta chains in this list originate from one sample, sequenced in a study of blood T cell repertoires in COVID-19. The method was immunoSEQ multiplex PCR; TCRdb's version includes in-frame clones alone and lacks a portion of them. The sample lists approximately 140,000 clones, 84% seen once, with 2% to 2.5% in the top ten. Sequenced material: PBMCs or T cells enriched from blood (not recorded which). These receptors were taken from a middle-aged man with acute COVID-19.

This rearrangement joins TRBV3-1 (or the pseudogene TRBV3-2) to TRBJ2-5; D remains ambiguous. Deletions cut 0 bases from V and 4 bases from J, with 9 bases between. Germline V gene data show CDR1 as LGHDT and CDR2 as YNNKEL (reference sequence). There are 14 residues in the CDR3. The DNA for the CDR3 is TGTGCCAGCAGCCAAGATACCCACTTAGAGACCCAGTACTTC. Translating gives CASSQDTHLETQYF.

This clone has a single count. This same CDR3 is encoded by further DNA sequences in the sample. The rearrangement uses TRBV27 and TRBJ2-1, with no clear D. This CDR3 has 14 residues. V was pared by 3 bases and J by 0 bases, with 6 bases between. Looked up from germline, CDR1 is MNHEY and CDR2 is SMNVEV (reference sequence). The chain's CDR3 is CASSFGSSYNEQFF. The DNA of the CDR3 is TGTGCCAGCAGTTTCGGGTCCTCCTACAATGAGCAGTTCTTC.

The chain carries TRBV27 and TRBJ1-2; D is possibly TRBD1 (5 bases). The CDR3 is 16 amino acids. The germline V gene has CDR1 MNHEY and CDR2 SMNVEV (reference sequence). V lost 5 bases to trimming and J lost 2 bases, with 18 bases between them. The CDR3 sequence: CASSPQTGRGNYGYTF. CDR3 nucleotides: TGTGCCAGCAGTCCTCAAACAGGAAGGGGAAACTATGGCTACACCTTC.

The rearrangement links TRBV9 to TRBJ1-1, with D possibly matching TRBD1 (5 bases). CDR1 is SGDLS, CDR2 YYNGEE, per germline. The V and J ends lost 0 bases and 6 bases respectively, with 12 bases between them. The length of the CDR3 is 14 residues. CDR3: CASSVGPDSPEAFF. The CDR3 DNA sequence: TGTGCCAGCAGCGTAGGCCCCGACAGTCCTGAAGCTTTCTTT.

In nucleotides, the CDR3 is TGTGCCAGTAGTACGGACAGGGTGAACACTGAAGCTTTCTTT. Its protein is CASSTDRVNTEAFF. The V gene is TRBV19, the J gene TRBJ1-1; 8 bases are shared with TRBD1. V lost 4 bases and J lost 0; bases outside the gene matches: 1. CDR3 size: 14 residues. Germline CDR1 and CDR2: LNHDA and SQIVND (reference sequence).

V gene TRBV5-1 combines with J gene TRBJ2-3; unclear D gene. Trimming pared 0 bases from V and 4 bases from J, leaving 12 bases between. This CDR3 is 15 amino acids long. CDR1 and CDR2 from the germline V gene are SGHRS and YFSETQ. CDR3 region: CASSLEKLLADTQYF. The CDR3 DNA reads TGCGCCAGCAGCTTGGAGAAGTTACTCGCAGATACGCAGTATTTT.

The rearrangement uses TRBV28 and TRBJ1-2, with TRBD1 identical over 7 bases. Germline CDR1 MDHEN, CDR2 SYDVKM. The CDR3 has 13 amino acids. Trimming removed 6 bases from V and 2 bases from J; junction bases left unmatched: 3. DNA for the CDR3: TGTGCCAGCAGACCGACAGGGAACTATGGCTACACCTTC. Translated: CASRPTGNYGYTF.

V is TRBV18 and J is TRBJ1-4; the match to TRBD1 covers 8 bases. Per the germline V gene, CDR1 is KGHSH and CDR2 is LQKENI. The CDR3 is 14 residues long. With V trimmed by 6 bases and J by 4 bases, 4 bases remained unmatched. The DNA for the CDR3 is TGTGCCAGCTCCCCGACAGGGGATAATGAAAAACTGTTTTTT. Amino acid sequence: CASSPTGDNEKLFF.

J is TRBJ2-5 and V is TRBV5-8, with 7 bases fitting TRBD1. The V gene end was trimmed by 3 bases and the J gene end by 6 bases; junction bases not matched to a gene: 5. The CDR3 is made up of 13 amino acids. Germline CDR1 and CDR2: SGHTS and YDEGEE. The CDR3 protein is CASSYTGEKTQYF. The DNA of the CDR3 is TGTGCCAGCAGCTACACAGGGGAAAAGACCCAGTACTTC.

V gene TRBV6-5 combines with J gene TRBJ1-2; no firm D call. Between the trimmed V and J ends, which lost 0 bases and 3 bases, there was a span of 11 bases. This CDR3 comprises 15 residues. The germline CDR1 and CDR2 sequences are MNHEY and SVGAGI. The CDR3 DNA reads TGTGCCAGCAGTTACTCTCGGGGAAATGACTATGGCTACACCTTC. Translated, it gives CASSYSRGNDYGYTF.

The chain carries TRBV13 and TRBJ2-2; no reliable D call. CDR3 length: 12 residues. Trimming removed 2 bases at V and 6 bases at J, with 4 bases between. Germline V CDR1 and CDR2: PRHDT, FYEKMQ (reference sequence). Here the CDR3 reads CASSLRAGELFF. The CDR3 DNA reads TGTGCCAGCAGCTTACGAGCCGGGGAGCTGTTTTTT. The full variable domain, rest sourced from reference TRBV13 and TRBJ2-2, is AAGVIQSPRHLIKEKRETATLKCYPIPRHDTVYWYQQGPGQDPQFLISFYEKMQSDKGSIPDRFSAQQFSDYHSELNMSSLELGDSALYFCASSLRAGELFFGEGSRLTVL.

This chain connects TRBV6-1 to TRBJ2-7; D possibly corresponds to TRBD2 (6 bases). CDR1 and CDR2 from the germline V gene are MNHNS and SASEGT. The V end lost 4 bases, the J end lost 3 bases, and 10 bases lay between the germline ends. This CDR3 region has 13 residues. The CDR3 nucleotides are TGTGCCAGCAGTGTAGCGGAGGGCTACGAGCAGTACTTC. Its translation: CASSVAEGYEQYF.

This clone was seen only a few times. This chain links TRBV5-1 with TRBJ2-1, with TRBD1 as a possible D gene (6 bases). The CDR3 contains 12 residues. With 2 bases removed from V and 7 bases from J, the gap between germline ends came to 7 bases. Germline lookup yields CDR1 SGHRS and CDR2 YFSETQ. CDR3 protein: CASSLGGNEQFF. In DNA, the CDR3 is TGCGCCAGCAGCTTAGGGGGAAATGAGCAGTTCTTC.

This chain joins TRBV7-9 and TRBJ1-4, with a possible D match to TRBD1 (6 bases). The V end lost 3 bases, the J end lost 3 bases, and 11 bases lay between the germline ends. Per germline, CDR1 SEHNR and CDR2 FQNEAQ (reference sequence). The CDR3 contains 15 residues. In DNA, the CDR3 is TGTGCCAGCAGCTTGGTTCAGGGGCCTAATGAAAAACTGTTTTTT. This sequence encodes CASSLVQGPNEKLFF.

This chain links TRBV28 with TRBJ1-2; 8 positions match TRBD1. CDR1 is MDHEN, CDR2 SYDVKM, per germline. The CDR3 is 13 amino acids. Germline trimming cut 6 bases from V and 6 bases from J; bases unmatched to any gene: 6. The CDR3 region is CASRDGQGDGYTF. The CDR3 nucleotides are TGTGCCAGCAGGGACGGACAGGGTGATGGCTACACCTTC.

This clone came up once. V is TRBV4-2 and J is TRBJ2-2; TRBD2 agrees at 10 bases. The CDR3 extends over 17 amino acids. CDR1 LGHNA and CDR2 YNFKEQ come from the germline V gene. The V segment lost 4 bases and the J segment 3 bases; nucleotides outside the gene matches: 8. As DNA, the CDR3 is TGTGCCAGCAGCCCCTATAGCGGGGGGCCCGACACCGGGGAGCTGTTTTTT. This sequence encodes CASSPYSGGPDTGELFF.

This clone came up once. The chain employs TRBV7-9 and TRBJ2-1, with D uncertain. This CDR3 has 15 amino acids. The V end lost 7 bases, the J end lost 1 base, and 14 bases lay between the germline ends. In germline, CDR1 is SEHNR, CDR2 FQNEAQ (reference sequence). The CDR3 here is CASTPARVSYNEQFF. As DNA, the CDR3 is TGTGCCAGCACCCCTGCACGGGTGTCCTACAATGAGCAGTTCTTC.

This chain uses TRBV2 with TRBJ1-6; no definite D call. This CDR3 has 13 amino acids. CDR1 is SNHLY, CDR2 FYNNEI, per germline. The ends were cut back, 7 bases at V and 11 bases at J, with 15 bases in the middle. The CDR3 DNA is TGTGCCAGCACCGCGGAAGGGAGGACACCCCTCCACTTT. As protein: CASTAEGRTPLHF. The whole variable domain, remainder taken from reference TRBV2 and TRBJ1-6, is EPEVTQTPSHQVTQMGQEVILRCVPISNHLYFYWYRQILGQKVEFLVSFYNNEISEKSEIFDDQFSVERPDGSNFTLKIRSTKLEDSAMYFCASTAEGRTPLHFGNGTRLTVT.

The chain combines TRBV6-5 with TRBJ2-7; D remains ambiguous. The germline gives CDR1 MNHEY, CDR2 SVGAGI. The CDR3 covers 14 residues. V lost 8 bases and J lost 3, with 17 bases in between. CDR3 loop: CASARQPEGYEQYF. In nucleotides, the CDR3 is TGTGCCAGCGCTAGGCAGCCGGAAGGCTACGAGCAGTACTTC.

The chain employs TRBV6-5 and TRBJ1-2, with TRBD1 as a possible D gene (5 bases). The CDR3 length is 10 residues. Germline-derived CDR1 and CDR2 are MNHEY and SVGAGI. Here the CDR3 reads CGRGYYGYTF. CDR3 DNA sequence: TGTGGACGGGGGTACTATGGCTACACCTTC.

The V and J genes are TRBV19 and TRBJ1-5; 10 nucleotides agree with TRBD1. CDR1 LNHDA and CDR2 SQIVND come from the germline V gene (reference sequence). Trimming cost V 6 bases and J 6 bases; bases outside gene matches: 14. CDR3 length: 17 amino acids. As DNA, the CDR3 is TGTGCCAGTAGCATATCGACAGGGGGCTCTTTAGGTCAGCCCCAGCATTTT. Amino acids: CASSISTGGSLGQPQHF.

This clone appeared a few times. This chain links TRBV3-1 (or the pseudogene TRBV3-2) with TRBJ2-1, with 10 bases aligning to TRBD2. This CDR3 contains 19 residues. The V gene's germline CDR1 is LGHDT and CDR2 YNNKEL (reference sequence). Trimming took 2 bases from V and 7 from J; bases not matched to a gene: 17. CDR3 DNA sequence: TGTGCCAGCAGCCAAATGGCTAGCGGGAGTGGGAGGATTAGGAATGAGCAGTTCTTC. Its protein product is CASSQMASGSGRIRNEQFF.

The genes are TRBV6-4 and TRBJ2-2; 7 positions match TRBD2. This CDR3 spans 15 amino acids. In germline, CDR1 is MRHNA, CDR2 SNTAGT. The J segment lost 4 bases and the V segment lost 4 bases, leaving 6 bases of the junction unmatched. CDR3 coding DNA: TGTGCCAGCAGTGTGAGAGCGGGATCCACCGGGGAGCTGTTTTTT. This codes for CASSVRAGSTGELFF.

The chain joins TRBV20-1 to TRBJ2-5; TRBD1 might be the D (5 bases). In germline, CDR1 is DFQATT, CDR2 SNEGSKA (reference sequence). V was cut by 3 bases and J by 5 bases, with 10 bases left in between. The CDR3 length is 12 residues. The CDR3 DNA reads as TGCAGTGCTAGTAGGCAGGGTGAGACCCAGTACTTC. Encoded protein: CSASRQGETQYF.

This clone was counted a few times. V is TRBV3-1 (or the pseudogene TRBV3-2) and J is TRBJ1-6; 7 bases match TRBD1. Trimming took 4 bases from V and 7 from J; bases not matched to a gene: 7. Germline CDR1 reads LGHDT; CDR2 reads YNNKEL (reference sequence). The CDR3 runs to 15 residues. Here the CDR3 DNA reads TGTGCCAGCAGCCTTACAGGGGCGCAGAATTCACCCCTCCACTTT. It yields the protein CASSLTGAQNSPLHF.

The rearrangement joins TRBV28 to TRBJ2-7; D not resolved. Trimming removed 5 bases from V and 3 bases from J, with 11 bases in between. The CDR3 is 13 amino acids. Germline V gives CDR1 MDHEN, CDR2 SYDVKM. CDR3 coding DNA: TGTGCCAGCAGTCCGCCACCCTACTACGAGCAGTACTTC. Residues: CASSPPPYYEQYF.

The sample holds one count of this clone. The chain combines TRBV9 with TRBJ1-3; D is possibly TRBD1 (6 bases). Trimming shortened V by 0 bases and J by 2 bases, and 6 bases separated the two germline ends. This CDR3 has 14 residues. The germline gives CDR1 SGDLS, CDR2 YYNGEE. The CDR3 region has the DNA TGTGCCAGCAGCGTAGGGGGGCCTGGAAACACCATATATTTT. Its protein product is CASSVGGPGNTIYF.

The CDR3 coding sequence is TGTGCCAGCAGCCAAGCCGGGACTCTCTTTGCGGGAAACACCATATATTTT. Amino acids: CASSQAGTLFAGNTIYF. The chain recombines TRBV3-1 (or the pseudogene TRBV3-2) with TRBJ1-3, with a tentative D call TRBD1 (5 bases). Deletions cut 1 base from V and 4 bases from J, with 17 bases between. Per the germline V gene, CDR1 is LGHDT and CDR2 is YNNKEL (reference sequence). CDR3 length equals 17 residues.

This chain links TRBV19 with TRBJ1-5; TRBD1 agrees at 7 bases. Germline V gene data show CDR1 as LNHDA and CDR2 as SQIVND (reference sequence). This CDR3 is 14 amino acids long. Trimming took 7 bases from V and 5 from J; bases not matched to a gene: 8. The CDR3 spells CASTPGQPYQPQHF. The DNA of the CDR3 is TGTGCCAGTACCCCGGGACAGCCCTATCAGCCCCAGCATTTT.

The chain recombines TRBV6-5 with TRBJ2-1; 9 positions agree with TRBD2. The J segment lost 2 bases and the V segment lost 6 bases, leaving 5 bases of the junction unmatched. The CDR3 contains 15 residues. Germline V CDR1 and CDR2: MNHEY, SVGAGI. The CDR3 DNA reads as TGTGCCAGCAGAAGAGCGGGGGGAGCCTACAATGAGCAGTTCTTC. This sequence encodes CASRRAGGAYNEQFF.